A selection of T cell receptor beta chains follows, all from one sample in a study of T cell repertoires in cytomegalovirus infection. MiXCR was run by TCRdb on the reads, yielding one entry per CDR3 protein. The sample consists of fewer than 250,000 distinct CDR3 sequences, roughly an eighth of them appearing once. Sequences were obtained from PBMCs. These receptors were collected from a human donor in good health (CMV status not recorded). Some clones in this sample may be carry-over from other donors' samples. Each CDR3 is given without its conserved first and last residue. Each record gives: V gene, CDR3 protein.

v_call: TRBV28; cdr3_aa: ASSLIMSVSYEQY
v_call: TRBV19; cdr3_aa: ASSMGRMNTEAF
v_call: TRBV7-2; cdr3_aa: ASSPGAGRYNEQF
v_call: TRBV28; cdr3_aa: ATRPGRTNEKLF
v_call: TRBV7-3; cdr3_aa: ASSLSRGLAHEQY
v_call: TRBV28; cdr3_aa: ASRTRDSSSSTDTQY
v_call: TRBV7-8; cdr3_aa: ASSLRVIHETQY
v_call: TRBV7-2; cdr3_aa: ASSSGGNSYNEQF
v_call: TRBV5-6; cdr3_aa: ASSFDSLNEQF
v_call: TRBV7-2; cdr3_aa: ASSRIQREGEQY
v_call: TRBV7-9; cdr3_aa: ASSLGGLSGANVLT
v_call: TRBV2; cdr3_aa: ASSIVDSPNGYT
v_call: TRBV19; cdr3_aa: ASSSPRIGTGGIDTEAF
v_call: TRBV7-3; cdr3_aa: ASSPELTHNEQF
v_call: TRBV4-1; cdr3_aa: ASSQMGGTGGELF
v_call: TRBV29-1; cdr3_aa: SLSDPPDTQY
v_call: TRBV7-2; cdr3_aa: ASSPQSGGNEKLF
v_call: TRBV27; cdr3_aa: ASRTRQDMLGYT
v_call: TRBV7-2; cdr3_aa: ASSGDGRYHTQY
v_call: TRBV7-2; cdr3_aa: ASSLQLAGVNEQF
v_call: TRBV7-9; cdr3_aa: ASSLVSLADNEQF
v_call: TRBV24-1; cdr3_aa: ATSDVQGAGETQY
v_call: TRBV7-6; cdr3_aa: ASSLIPSGLNNEQF
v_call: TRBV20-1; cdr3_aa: SARDRLLAGGELF
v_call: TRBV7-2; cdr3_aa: ASSPHGGQGKDEQY
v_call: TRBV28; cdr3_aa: ASSPPLGAPTEAF
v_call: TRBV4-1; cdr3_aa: ASSQDSTAGGFPDTQY
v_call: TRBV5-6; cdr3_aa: ASSLESDSYNEQF
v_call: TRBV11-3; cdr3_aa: ASSLAPDTQY
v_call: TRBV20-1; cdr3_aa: SARDQGRVNTGELF
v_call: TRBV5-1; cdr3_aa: ASSSGRGAGENEQF
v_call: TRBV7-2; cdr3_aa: ASSLTTQQPQH
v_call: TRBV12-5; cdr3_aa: ASGFLDRDLAPSSYNEQF
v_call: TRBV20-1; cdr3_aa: SALQTPNTGELF
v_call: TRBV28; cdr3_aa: ASLSGGGYNSPLH
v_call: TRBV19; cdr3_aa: ASSESLTEAF
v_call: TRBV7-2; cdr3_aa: ASSLTGRAF
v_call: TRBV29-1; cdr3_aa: SVAGLAGVREQY
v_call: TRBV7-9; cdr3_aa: ASSSRVAGFNEQF
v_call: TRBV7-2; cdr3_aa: ASSSPGAGAPLSYNEQF
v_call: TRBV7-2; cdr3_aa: ASSSSGQSYEQY
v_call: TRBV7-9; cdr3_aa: ASSLFERQPGWGPEAF
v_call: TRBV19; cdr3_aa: ASSIGTGGSYGYT